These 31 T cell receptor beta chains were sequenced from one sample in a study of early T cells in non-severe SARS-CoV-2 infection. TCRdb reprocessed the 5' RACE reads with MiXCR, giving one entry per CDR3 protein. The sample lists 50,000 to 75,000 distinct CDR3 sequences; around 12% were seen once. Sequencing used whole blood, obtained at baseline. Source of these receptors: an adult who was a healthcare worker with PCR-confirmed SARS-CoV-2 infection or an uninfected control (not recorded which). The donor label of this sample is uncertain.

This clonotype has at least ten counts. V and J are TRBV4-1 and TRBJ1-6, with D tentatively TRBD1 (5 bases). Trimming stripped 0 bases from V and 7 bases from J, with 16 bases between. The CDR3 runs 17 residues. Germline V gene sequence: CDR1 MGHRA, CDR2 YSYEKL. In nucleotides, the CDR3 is TGCGCCAGCAGCCAAGACGAGGAATGGGACCGGAATTCACCCCTCCACTTT. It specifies CASSQDEEWDRNSPLHF.

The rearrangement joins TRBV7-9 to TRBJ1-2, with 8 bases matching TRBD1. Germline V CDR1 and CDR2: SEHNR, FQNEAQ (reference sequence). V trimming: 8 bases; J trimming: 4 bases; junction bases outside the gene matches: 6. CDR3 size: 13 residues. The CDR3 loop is CASASTGGYGYTF. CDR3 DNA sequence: TGTGCCAGCGCTTCCACAGGGGGCTATGGCTACACCTTC. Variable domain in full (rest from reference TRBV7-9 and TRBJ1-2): DTGVSQNPRHKITKRGQNVTFRCDPISEHNRLYWYRQTLGQGPEFLTYFQNEAQLEKSRLLSDRFSAERPKGSFSTLEIQRTEQGDSAMYLCASASTGGYGYTFGSGTRLTVV.

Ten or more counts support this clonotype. The CDR3 region has the DNA TGTGCCAGCTCACCGTCCCTGGGAGCTTTCTTT. Residues: CASSPSLGAFF. This chain links TRBV18 with TRBJ1-1; D unclear. Trimming stripped 3 bases from V and 10 bases from J, with 9 bases between. Germline lookup yields CDR1 KGHSH and CDR2 LQKENI. The CDR3 length is 11 residues.

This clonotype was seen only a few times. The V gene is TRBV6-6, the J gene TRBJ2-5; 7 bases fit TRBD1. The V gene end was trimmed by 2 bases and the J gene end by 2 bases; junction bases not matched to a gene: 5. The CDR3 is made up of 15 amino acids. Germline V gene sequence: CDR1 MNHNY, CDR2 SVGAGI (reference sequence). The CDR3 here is CASSYTQGQQETQYF. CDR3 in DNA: TGTGCCAGCAGTTACACCCAGGGACAGCAAGAGACCCAGTACTTC.

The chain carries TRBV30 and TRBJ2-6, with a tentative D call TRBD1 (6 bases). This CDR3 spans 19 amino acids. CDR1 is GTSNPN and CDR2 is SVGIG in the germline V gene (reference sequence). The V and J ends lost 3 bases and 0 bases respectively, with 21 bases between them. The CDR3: CAWRPTGSGPNSGANVLTF. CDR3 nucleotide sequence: TGTGCCTGGAGGCCAACAGGGTCTGGACCCAACTCTGGGGCCAACGTCCTGACTTTC.

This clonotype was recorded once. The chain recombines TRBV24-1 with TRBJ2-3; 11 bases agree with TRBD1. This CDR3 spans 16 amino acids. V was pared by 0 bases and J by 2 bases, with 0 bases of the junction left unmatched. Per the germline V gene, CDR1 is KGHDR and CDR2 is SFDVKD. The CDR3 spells CATSDLGQGATDTQYF. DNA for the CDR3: TGTGCCACCAGTGATTTGGGACAGGGGGCCACAGATACGCAGTATTTT.

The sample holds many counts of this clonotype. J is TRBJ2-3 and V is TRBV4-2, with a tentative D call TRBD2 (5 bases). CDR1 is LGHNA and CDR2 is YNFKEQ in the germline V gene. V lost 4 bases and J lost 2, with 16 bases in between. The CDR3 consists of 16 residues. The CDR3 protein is CASSPSIARNTDTQYF. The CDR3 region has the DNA TGTGCCAGCAGCCCTTCGATAGCGAGGAACACAGATACGCAGTATTTT.

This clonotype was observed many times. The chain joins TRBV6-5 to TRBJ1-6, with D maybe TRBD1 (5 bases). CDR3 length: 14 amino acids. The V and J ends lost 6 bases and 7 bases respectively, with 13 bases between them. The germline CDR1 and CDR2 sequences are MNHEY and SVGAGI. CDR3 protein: CASRWGRTNSPLHF. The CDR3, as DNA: TGTGCCAGCAGGTGGGGCAGAACGAATTCACCCCTCCACTTT.

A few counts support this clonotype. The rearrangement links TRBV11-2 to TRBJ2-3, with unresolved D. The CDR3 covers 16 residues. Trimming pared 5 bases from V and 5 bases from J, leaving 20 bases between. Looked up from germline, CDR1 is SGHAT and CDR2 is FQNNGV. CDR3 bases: TGTGCCAGCAGCCTCCTTATTGGATTACAGAAAGATACGCAGTATTTT. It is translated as CASSLLIGLQKDTQYF.

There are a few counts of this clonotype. In nucleotides, the CDR3 is TGTGCCAGCAGCTTAAACGGCAGAACGAGCTACAATGAGCAGTTCTTC. The encoded protein is CASSLNGRTSYNEQFF. V usage is TRBV11-3 and J usage is TRBJ2-1, with D uncertain. Germline assignment: CDR1 SGHNT and CDR2 YENEEA. V was pared by 2 bases and J by 3 bases, with 14 bases between. The CDR3 is 16 amino acids.

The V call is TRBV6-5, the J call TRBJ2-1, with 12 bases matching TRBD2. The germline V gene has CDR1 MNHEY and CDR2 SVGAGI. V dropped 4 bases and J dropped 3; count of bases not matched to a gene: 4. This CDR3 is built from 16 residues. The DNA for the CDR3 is TGTGCCAGCAGTTCCTCTAGCGGGGGGGTCTACAATGAGCAGTTCTTC. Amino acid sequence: CASSSSSGGVYNEQFF.

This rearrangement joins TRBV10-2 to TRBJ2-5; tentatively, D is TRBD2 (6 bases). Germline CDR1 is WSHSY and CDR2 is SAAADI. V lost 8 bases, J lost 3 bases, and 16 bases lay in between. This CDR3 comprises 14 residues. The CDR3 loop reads CASPPGLREETQYF. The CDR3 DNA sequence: TGCGCCAGCCCACCGGGACTTCGTGAAGAGACCCAGTACTTC.

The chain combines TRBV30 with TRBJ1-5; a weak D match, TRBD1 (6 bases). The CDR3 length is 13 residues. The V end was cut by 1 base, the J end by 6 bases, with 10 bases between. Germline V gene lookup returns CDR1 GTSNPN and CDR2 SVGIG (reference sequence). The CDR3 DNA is TGTGCCTGGAGTGCGGGGGCCAGTCAGCCCCAGCATTTT. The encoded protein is CAWSAGASQPQHF.

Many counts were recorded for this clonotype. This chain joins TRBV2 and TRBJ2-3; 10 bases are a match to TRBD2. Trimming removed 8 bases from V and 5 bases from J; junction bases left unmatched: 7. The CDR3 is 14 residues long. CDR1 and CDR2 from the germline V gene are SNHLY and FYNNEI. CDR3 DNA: TGTGCCAGCGGAAGCGGGGGGGTGGAAGATACGCAGTATTTT. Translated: CASGSGGVEDTQYF.

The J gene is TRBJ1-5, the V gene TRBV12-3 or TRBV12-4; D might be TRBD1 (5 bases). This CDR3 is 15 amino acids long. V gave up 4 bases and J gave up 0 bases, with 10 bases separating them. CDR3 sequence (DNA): TGTGCCAGCAGTTCTGGGGGTATTAGCAATCAGCCCCAGCATTTT. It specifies CASSSGGISNQPQHF.

This CDR3 is CASSLPNQPQHF. The CDR3 DNA reads TGTGCCAGCAGCTTGCCTAATCAGCCCCAGCATTTT. This sequence joins TRBV5-6 and TRBJ1-5, with unresolved D. Trimming took off 1 base at V and 4 bases at J, with 3 bases between the two ends. The CDR3 totals 12 residues. Germline loops: CDR1 SGHDT, CDR2 YYEEEE. Based on the CDR3 plus reference TRBV5-6 and TRBJ1-5, the full variable domain is DAGVTQSPTHLIKTRGQQVTLRCSPKSGHDTVSWYQQALGQGPQFIFQYYEEEERQRGNFPDRFSGHQFPNYSSELNVNALLLGDSALYLCASSLPNQPQHFGDGTRLSIL.

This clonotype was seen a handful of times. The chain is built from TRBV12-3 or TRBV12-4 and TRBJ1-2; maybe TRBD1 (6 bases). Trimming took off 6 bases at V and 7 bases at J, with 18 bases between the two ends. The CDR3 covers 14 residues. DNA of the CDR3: TGTGCCAGCAGCCTCGGAGGGGGGAGACCTGGCTACACCTTC. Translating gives CASSLGGGRPGYTF.

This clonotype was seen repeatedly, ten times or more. CDR3 protein: CASSLNENSPLHF. In DNA form, the CDR3 reads TGTGCCAGCAGCTTAAACGAGAATTCACCCCTCCACTTT. The J gene is TRBJ1-6, the V gene TRBV11-3; D is unresolved. The germline gives CDR1 SGHNT, CDR2 YENEEA. The CDR3 covers 13 residues. Deletions cut 2 bases from V and 7 bases from J, with 6 bases between. Filled out from reference TRBV11-3 and TRBJ1-6, the complete variable domain reads EAGVVQSPRYKIIEKKQPVAFWCNPISGHNTLYWYLQNLGQGPELLIRYENEEAVDDSQLPKDRFSAERLKGVDSTLKIQPAELGDSAVYLCASSLNENSPLHFGNGTRLTVT.

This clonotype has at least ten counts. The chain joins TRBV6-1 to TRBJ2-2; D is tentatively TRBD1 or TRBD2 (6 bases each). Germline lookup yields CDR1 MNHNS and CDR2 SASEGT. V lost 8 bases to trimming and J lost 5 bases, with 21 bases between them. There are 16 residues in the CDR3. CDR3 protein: CASQSPRGVLTGELFF. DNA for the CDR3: TGTGCCAGCCAGTCGCCTAGGGGGGTCCTTACCGGGGAGCTGTTTTTT.

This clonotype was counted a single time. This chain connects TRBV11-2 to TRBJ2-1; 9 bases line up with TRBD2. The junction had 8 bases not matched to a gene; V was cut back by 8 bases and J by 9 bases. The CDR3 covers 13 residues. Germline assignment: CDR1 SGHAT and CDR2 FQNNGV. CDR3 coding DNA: TGTGCCAGCGGATTAGCGGGGGAGGGTGAGCAGTTCTTC. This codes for CASGLAGEGEQFF.

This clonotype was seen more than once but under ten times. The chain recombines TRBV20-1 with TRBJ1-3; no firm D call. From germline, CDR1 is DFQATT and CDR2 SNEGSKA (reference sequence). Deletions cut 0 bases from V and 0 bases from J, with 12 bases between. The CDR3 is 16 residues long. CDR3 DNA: TGCAGTGCTAGAGATCGGGTATTTGCCTCTGGAAACACCATATATTTT. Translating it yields CSARDRVFASGNTIYF.

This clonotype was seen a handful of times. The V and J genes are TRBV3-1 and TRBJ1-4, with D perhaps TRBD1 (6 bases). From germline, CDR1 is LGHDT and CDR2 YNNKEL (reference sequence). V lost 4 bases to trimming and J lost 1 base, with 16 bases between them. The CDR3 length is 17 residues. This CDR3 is CASSPSLMTGTNEKLFF. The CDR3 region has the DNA TGTGCCAGCAGCCCTTCTTTAATGACAGGAACTAATGAAAAACTGTTTTTT.

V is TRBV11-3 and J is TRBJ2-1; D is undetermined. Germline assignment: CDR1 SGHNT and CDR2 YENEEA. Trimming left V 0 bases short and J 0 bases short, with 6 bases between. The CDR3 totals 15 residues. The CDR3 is CASSLEFSSYNEQFF. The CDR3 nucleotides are TGTGCCAGCAGCTTAGAGTTTAGCTCCTACAATGAGCAGTTCTTC. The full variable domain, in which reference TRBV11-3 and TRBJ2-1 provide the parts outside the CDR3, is EAGVVQSPRYKIIEKKQPVAFWCNPISGHNTLYWYLQNLGQGPELLIRYENEEAVDDSQLPKDRFSAERLKGVDSTLKIQPAELGDSAVYLCASSLEFSSYNEQFFGPGTRLTVL.

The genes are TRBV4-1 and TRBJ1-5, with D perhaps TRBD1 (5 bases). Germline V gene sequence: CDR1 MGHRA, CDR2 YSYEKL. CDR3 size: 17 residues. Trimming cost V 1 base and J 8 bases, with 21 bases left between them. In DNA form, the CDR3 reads TGCGCCAGCAGCCAAGTTATTTTAGTCGGGGGTAGGGAGCCCCAGCATTTT. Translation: CASSQVILVGGREPQHF.

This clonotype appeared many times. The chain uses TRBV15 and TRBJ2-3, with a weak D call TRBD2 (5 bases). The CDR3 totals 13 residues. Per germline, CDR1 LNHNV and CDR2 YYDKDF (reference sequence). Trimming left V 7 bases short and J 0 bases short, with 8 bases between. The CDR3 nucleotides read TGTGCCACCAATACGGGGAGCACAGATACGCAGTATTTT. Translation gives CATNTGSTDTQYF.

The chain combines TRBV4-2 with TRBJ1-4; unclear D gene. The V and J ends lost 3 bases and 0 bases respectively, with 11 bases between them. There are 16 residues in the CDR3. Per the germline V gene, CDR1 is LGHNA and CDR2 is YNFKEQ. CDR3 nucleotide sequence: TGTGCCAGCAGCCAGCCCCCCACTGCAACTAATGAAAAACTGTTTTTT. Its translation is CASSQPPTATNEKLFF.

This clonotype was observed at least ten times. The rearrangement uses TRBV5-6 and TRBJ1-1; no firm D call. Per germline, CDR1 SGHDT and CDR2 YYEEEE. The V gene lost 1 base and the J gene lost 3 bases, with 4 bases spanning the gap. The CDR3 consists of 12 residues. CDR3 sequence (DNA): TGTGCCAGCAGCTTGCGGGACACTGAAGCTTTCTTT. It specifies CASSLRDTEAFF.

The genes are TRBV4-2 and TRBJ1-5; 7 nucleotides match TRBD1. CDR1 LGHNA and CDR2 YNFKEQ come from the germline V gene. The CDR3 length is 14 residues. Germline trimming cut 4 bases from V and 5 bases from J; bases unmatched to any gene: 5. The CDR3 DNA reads TGTGCCAGCAGCCCGACAGGGATAGATCAGCCCCAGCATTTT. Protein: CASSPTGIDQPQHF.

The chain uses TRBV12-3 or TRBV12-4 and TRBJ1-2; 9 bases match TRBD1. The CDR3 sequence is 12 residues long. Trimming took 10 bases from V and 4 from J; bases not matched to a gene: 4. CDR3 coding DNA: TGTGCCATAGACAGGGGGAGCTATGGCTACACCTTC. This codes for CAIDRGSYGYTF.

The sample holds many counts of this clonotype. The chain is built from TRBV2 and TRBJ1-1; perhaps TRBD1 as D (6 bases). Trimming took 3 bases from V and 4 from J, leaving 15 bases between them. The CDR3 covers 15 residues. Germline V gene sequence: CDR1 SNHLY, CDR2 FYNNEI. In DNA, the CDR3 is TGTGCCAGCAGTGACGTCCGGGGGGCCGGCACTGAAGCTTTCTTT. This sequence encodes CASSDVRGAGTEAFF. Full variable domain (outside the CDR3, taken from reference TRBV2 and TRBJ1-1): EPEVTQTPSHQVTQMGQEVILRCVPISNHLYFYWYRQILGQKVEFLVSFYNNEISEKSEIFDDQFSVERPDGSNFTLKIRSTKLEDSAMYFCASSDVRGAGTEAFFGQGTRLTVV.

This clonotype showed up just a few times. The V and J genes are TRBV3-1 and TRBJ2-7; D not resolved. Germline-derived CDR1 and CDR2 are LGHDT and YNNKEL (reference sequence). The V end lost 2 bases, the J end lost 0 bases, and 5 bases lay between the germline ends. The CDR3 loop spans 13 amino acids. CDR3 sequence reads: CASSQSGSYEQYV. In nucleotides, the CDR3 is TGTGCCAGCAGCCAATCGGGCTCCTACGAGCAGTACGTC.